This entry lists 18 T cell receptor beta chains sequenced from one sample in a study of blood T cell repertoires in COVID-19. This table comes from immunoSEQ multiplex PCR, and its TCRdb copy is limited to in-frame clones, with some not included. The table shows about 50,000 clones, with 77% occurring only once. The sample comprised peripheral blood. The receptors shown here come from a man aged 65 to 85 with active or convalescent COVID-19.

CDR3 bases: TGTGCCAGCAGCGTAATTCCGGGACAGGGTCGAAATGAGCAGTTCTTC. This translates into CASSVIPGQGRNEQFF. The chain links TRBV9 to TRBJ2-1; TRBD1 matches at 9 bases. The CDR3 runs to 16 residues. The V gene's germline CDR1 is SGDLS and CDR2 YYNGEE. The J segment lost 7 bases and the V segment lost 1 base, leaving 9 bases of the junction unmatched. The complete variable domain, with remaining parts taken from reference TRBV9 and TRBJ2-1, reads DSGVTQTPKHLITATGQRVTLRCSPRSGDLSVYWYQQSLDQGLQFLIQYYNGEERAKGNILERFSAQQFPDLHSELNLSSLELGDSALYFCASSVIPGQGRNEQFFGPGTRLTVL.

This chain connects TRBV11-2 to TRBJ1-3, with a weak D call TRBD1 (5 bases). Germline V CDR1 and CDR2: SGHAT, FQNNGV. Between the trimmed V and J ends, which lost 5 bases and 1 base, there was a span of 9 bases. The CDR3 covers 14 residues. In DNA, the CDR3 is TGTGCCAGCAGCCCTAGACAGTCTGGAAACACCATATATTTT. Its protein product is CASSPRQSGNTIYF.

CDR3 amino acids: CATAGTGLPYEQYF. In DNA form, the CDR3 reads TGTGCCACAGCCGGGACAGGGCTCCCCTACGAGCAGTACTTC. The genes are TRBV24-1 and TRBJ2-7; TRBD1 agrees at 9 bases. After removal of 10 bases from V and 2 bases from J, the junction contained 8 bases not matched to a gene. The germline gives CDR1 KGHDR, CDR2 SFDVKD. The CDR3 has 14 residues.

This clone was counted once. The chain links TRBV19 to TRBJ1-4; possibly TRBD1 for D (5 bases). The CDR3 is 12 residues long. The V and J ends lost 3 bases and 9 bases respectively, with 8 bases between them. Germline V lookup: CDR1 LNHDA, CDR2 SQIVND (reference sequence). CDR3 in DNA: TGTGCCAGTAGTATCGGGGGAAAAAAACTGTTTTTT. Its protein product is CASSIGGKKLFF.

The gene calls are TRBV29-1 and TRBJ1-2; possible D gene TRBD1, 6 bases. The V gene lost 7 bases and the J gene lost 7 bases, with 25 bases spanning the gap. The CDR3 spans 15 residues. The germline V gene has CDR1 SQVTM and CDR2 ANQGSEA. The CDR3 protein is CSALDPGGAEGGYTF. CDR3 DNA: TGCAGCGCCCTAGACCCGGGGGGCGCAGAGGGTGGCTACACCTTC.

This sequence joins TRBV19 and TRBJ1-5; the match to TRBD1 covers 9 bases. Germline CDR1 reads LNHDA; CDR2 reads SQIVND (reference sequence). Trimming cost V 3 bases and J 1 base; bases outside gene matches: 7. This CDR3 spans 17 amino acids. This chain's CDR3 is CASSIGTGSVSNQPQHF. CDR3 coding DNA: TGTGCCAGTAGTATCGGGACAGGGAGCGTGAGCAATCAGCCCCAGCATTTT.

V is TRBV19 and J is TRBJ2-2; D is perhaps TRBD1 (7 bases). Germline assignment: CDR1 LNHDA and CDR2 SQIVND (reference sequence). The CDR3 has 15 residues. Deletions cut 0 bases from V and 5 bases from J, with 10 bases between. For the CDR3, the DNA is TGTGCCAGTAGTATAGAGGCAGGGGGGACCGGGGAGCTGTTTTTT. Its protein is CASSIEAGGTGELFF.

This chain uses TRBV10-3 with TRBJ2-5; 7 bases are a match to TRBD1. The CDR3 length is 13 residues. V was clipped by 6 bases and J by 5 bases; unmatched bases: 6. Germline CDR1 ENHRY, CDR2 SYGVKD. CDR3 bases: TGTGCCATCAGCGGGACAGAGCGGGAGACCCAGTACTTC. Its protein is CAISGTERETQYF.

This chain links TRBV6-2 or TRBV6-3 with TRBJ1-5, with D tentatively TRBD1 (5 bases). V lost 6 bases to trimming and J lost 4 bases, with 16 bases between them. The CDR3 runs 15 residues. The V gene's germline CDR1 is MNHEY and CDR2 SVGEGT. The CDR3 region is CASSLSTGNNQPQHF. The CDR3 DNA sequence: TGTGCCAGCAGCCTCAGCACAGGCAATAATCAGCCCCAGCATTTT.

The CDR3 DNA reads as TGTGCTAGTGGTACGGGGACAGGCGGCTACACCTTC. It codes for CASGTGTGGYTF. The chain employs TRBV12-5 and TRBJ1-2, with 8 bases aligning to TRBD1. Germline assignment: CDR1 LGHNT and CDR2 FRNRAP. CDR3 length: 12 amino acids. J lost 8 bases, V lost 5 bases, and 4 bases had no gene match.

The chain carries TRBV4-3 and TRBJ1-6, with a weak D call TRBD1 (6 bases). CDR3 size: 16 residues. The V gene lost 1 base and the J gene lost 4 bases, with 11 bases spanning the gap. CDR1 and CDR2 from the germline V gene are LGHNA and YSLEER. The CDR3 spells CASSQALTGYNSPLHF. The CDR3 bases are TGCGCCAGCAGCCAAGCGCTAACAGGGTATAATTCACCCCTCCACTTT.

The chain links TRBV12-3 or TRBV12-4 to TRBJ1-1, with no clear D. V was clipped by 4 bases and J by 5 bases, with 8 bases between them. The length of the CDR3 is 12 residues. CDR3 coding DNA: TGTGCCAGCAGTTCCAGGTGGACTGAAGCTTTCTTT. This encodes CASSSRWTEAFF.

The CDR3 sequence: CASSFERNTDTQYF. The DNA for the CDR3 is TGTGCCAGCAGTTTTGAGCGGAACACAGATACGCAGTATTTT. V is TRBV27 and J is TRBJ2-3, with D tentatively TRBD2 (5 bases). Per the germline V gene, CDR1 is MNHEY and CDR2 is SMNVEV (reference sequence). V lost 3 bases and J 2 bases, leaving 9 bases between the germline ends. CDR3 length: 14 amino acids.

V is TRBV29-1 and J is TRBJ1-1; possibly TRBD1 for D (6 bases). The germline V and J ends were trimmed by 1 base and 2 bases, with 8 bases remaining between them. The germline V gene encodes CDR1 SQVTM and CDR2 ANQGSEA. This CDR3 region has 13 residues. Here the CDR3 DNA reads TGCAGCGTTGAAGCTGGGGGCAACACTGAAGCTTTCTTT. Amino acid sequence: CSVEAGGNTEAFF.

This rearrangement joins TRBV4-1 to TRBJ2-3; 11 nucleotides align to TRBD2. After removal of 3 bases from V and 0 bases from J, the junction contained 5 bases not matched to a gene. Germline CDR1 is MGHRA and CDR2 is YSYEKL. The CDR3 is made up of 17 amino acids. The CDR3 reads CASSQTGTSGSTDTQYF. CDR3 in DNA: TGCGCCAGCAGCCAGACCGGGACTAGCGGTAGCACAGATACGCAGTATTTT.

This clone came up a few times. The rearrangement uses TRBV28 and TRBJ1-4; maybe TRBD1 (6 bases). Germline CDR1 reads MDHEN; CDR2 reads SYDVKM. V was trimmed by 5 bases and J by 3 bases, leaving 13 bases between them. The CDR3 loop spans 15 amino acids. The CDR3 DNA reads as TGTGCCAGCAGTGGGGCGGGGGCAGCTAATGAAAAACTGTTTTTT. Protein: CASSGAGAANEKLFF.

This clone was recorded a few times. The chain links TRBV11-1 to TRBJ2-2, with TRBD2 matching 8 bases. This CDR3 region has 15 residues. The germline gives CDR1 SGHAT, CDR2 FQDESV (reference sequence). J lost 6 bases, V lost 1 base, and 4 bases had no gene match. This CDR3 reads CASSLDGGASGELFF. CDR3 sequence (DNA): TGTGCCAGCAGCTTAGACGGGGGGGCCTCCGGGGAGCTGTTTTTT.

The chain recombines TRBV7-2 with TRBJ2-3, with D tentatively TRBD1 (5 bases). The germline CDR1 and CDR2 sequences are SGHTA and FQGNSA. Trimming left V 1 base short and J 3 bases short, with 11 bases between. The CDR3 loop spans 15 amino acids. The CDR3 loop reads CASSLEGRGTDTQYF. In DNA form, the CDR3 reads TGTGCCAGCAGCTTAGAGGGGCGAGGTACAGATACGCAGTATTTT.